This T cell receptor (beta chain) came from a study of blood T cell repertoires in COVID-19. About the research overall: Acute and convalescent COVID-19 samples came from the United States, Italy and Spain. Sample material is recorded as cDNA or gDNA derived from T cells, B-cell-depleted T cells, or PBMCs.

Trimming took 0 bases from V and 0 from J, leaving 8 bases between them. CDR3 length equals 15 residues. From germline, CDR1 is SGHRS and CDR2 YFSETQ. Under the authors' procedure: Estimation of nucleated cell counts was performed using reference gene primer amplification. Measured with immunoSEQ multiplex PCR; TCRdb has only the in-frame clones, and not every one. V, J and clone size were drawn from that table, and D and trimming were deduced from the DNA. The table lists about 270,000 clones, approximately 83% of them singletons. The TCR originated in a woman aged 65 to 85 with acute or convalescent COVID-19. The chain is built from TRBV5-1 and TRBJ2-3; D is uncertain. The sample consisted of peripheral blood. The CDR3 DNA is TGCGCCAGCAGCTTGGGTGCCAGTAGCACAGATACGCAGTATTTT. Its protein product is CASSLGASSTDTQYF.